The entry below describes one T cell receptor (beta chain). The data were taken from a study of blood T cell repertoires in COVID-19. Here immunoSEQ multiplex PCR was the method, and the copy in TCRdb shows in-frame clones only, minus some. The repertoire has fewer than 350,000 clones, 86% of them found once; the top ten carry over 8%. Sequencing was performed on peripheral blood. This TCR was sampled from a man aged 40-50 years with active or convalescent COVID-19.

CDR3 sequence: CAWGAVSSYEQYF. CDR3 DNA: TGTGCCTGGGGGGCGGTGAGCTCCTACGAGCAGTACTTC. This sequence joins TRBV30 and TRBJ2-7; D may be TRBD1 (5 bases). CDR3 length: 13 residues. Germline lookup yields CDR1 GTSNPN and CDR2 SVGIG (reference sequence). Trimming shortened V by 5 bases and J by 0 bases, and 11 bases separated the two germline ends. Variable domain in full (rest from reference TRBV30 and TRBJ2-7): SQTIHQWPATLVQPVGSPLSLECTVEGTSNPNLYWYRQAAGRGLQLLFYSVGIGQISSEVPQNLSASRPQDRQFILSSKKLLLSDSGFYLCAWGAVSSYEQYFGPGTRLTVT.